The next 4 T cell receptor beta chains were all read from a single sample in a study of low-dose radiotherapy and immunotherapy resistance in tumors. Regarding time point: before trial treatment. It was with a constant-region primer and a V-primer adapter that TCRs were amplified over around 20 PCR cycles. TCRdb called the reads again in MiXCR, with one record for every CDR3 protein. This table holds about 46,000 distinct CDR3 sequences, roughly 12% found once. The material was PBMCs, obtained before treatment. The source of these receptors is a female donor with ovarian cancer.

This clonotype was observed many times. The chain carries TRBV18 and TRBJ1-5; TRBD1 matches at 9 bases. The CDR3 consists of 15 residues. Germline V gene data show CDR1 as KGHSH and CDR2 as LQKENI. V dropped 1 base and J dropped 4; count of bases not matched to a gene: 2. The CDR3 region is CASSPLGTGNQPQHF. The CDR3, as DNA: TGTGCCAGCTCACCACTAGGGACAGGGAATCAGCCCCAGCATTTT.

This clonotype was observed at least ten times. The chain links TRBV29-1 to TRBJ1-2; the match to TRBD1 covers 7 bases. The CDR3 is 12 amino acids. From germline, CDR1 is SQVTM and CDR2 ANQGSEA. V was pared by 7 bases and J by 0 bases, with 2 bases of the junction left unmatched. The DNA for the CDR3 is TGCAGCGCCGGGACAGCTAACTATGGCTACACCTTC. Translated, it gives CSAGTANYGYTF.

This chain links TRBV5-1 with TRBJ2-2; D might be TRBD2 (5 bases). The V gene lost 7 bases and the J gene lost 4 bases, with 14 bases spanning the gap. The germline gives CDR1 SGHRS, CDR2 YFSETQ. The CDR3 spans 14 residues. CDR3 in DNA: TGCGCCAGCGAAGAGGGTCGGCCCACCGGGGAGCTGTTTTTT. This gives the protein CASEEGRPTGELFF.

This clonotype has a count of ten or more. The CDR3 reads CASSLLRTESPLHF. In DNA, the CDR3 is TGTGCCAGCAGCTTACTGAGGACCGAATCACCCCTCCACTTT. J is TRBJ1-6 and V is TRBV11-2; D remains unclear. CDR1 and CDR2 (germline): SGHAT, FQNNGV. The CDR3 runs to 14 residues. V shed 2 bases and J shed 10 bases, with 12 bases lying between them.